Sequencing of this T cell receptor (beta chain) was carried out in a study of beta chain features in type 1 diabetes. All of the isolated RNA was reverse transcribed, so expressed TCRB transcripts were sequenced. TCRdb's table, derived via immunoSEQ multiplex PCR, lists solely in-frame clones and lacks some. Among more than 150,000 clones listed, 11% were seen once. The CDR3 contains 16 residues. Between the trimmed V and J ends, which lost 4 bases and 2 bases, there was a span of 16 bases. Germline-derived CDR1 and CDR2 are KGHSH and LQKENI. The sample holds many counts of this clone. The sequencing input was central memory CD4+ T cells from blood. This clonotype was sampled from a man in his late teens or twenties in good health. The V and J genes are TRBV18 and TRBJ2-3; possible D gene TRBD2, 6 bases. The CDR3 region is CASSQGLADYTDTQYF. The CDR3 DNA sequence: TGTGCCAGCTCACAGGGACTGGCGGACTACACAGATACGCAGTATTTT.